The 9 T cell receptor beta chains presented below share a single source sample, sequenced in a study of regulatory T cells in long-lasting Graves disease. Arm-PCR of CDR3 regions and iRepertoire HTBI primers were the basis on which TCR beta libraries were built. TCRdb fed the multiplex PCR reads into MiXCR, producing one record per CDR3 protein. The repertoire holds hundreds of thousands of distinct CDR3 sequences, with 15% to 19% as singletons. Time point noted: newly diagnosed GD, antithyroid drugs for less than 3 months. Making the TCR library involved RNA that had been extracted from PBMCs. The specimen comprised peripheral blood mononuclear cells (PBMCs), sampled at new diagnosis, from a patient treated with antithyroid drugs. These receptors originate from a female donor with Graves disease.

The table lists this clonotype with many counts. The chain combines TRBV20-1 with TRBJ2-1, with TRBD1 matching 11 bases. V gave up 6 bases and J gave up 7 bases; unmatched junction bases: 11. The germline CDR1 and CDR2 sequences are DFQATT and SNEGSKA (reference sequence). This CDR3 comprises 15 residues. DNA of the CDR3: TGCAGTGCAACAACCGGGACAGGGGGTAGGAATGAGCAGTTCTTC. Protein sequence: CSATTGTGGRNEQFF.

A few counts support this clonotype. A much larger clone differs from this one at a single base, so this may be a read error. The chain combines TRBV2 with TRBJ1-5; D may be TRBD1 (6 bases). CDR1 is SNHLY and CDR2 is FYNNEI in the germline V gene. This CDR3 has 14 residues. The CDR3 DNA sequence: TGTGCCAGCACAGGGGCTCTTAGCAATCAGCCCCGGCATTTT. It codes for CASTGALSNQPRHF.

The chain joins TRBV2 to TRBJ1-2; possibly TRBD1 for D (5 bases). Trimming took 8 bases from V and 1 from J, leaving 14 bases between them. This CDR3 region has 14 residues. CDR1 SNHLY and CDR2 FYNNEI come from the germline V gene. The CDR3 protein is CASPGGNLNYGYTF. CDR3 DNA sequence: TGTGCCAGCCCCGGGGGTAACCTTAACTATGGCTACACCTTC.

Only one count was recorded for this clonotype. The genes are TRBV6-1 and TRBJ1-2; D uncertain. V gave up 1 base and J gave up 7 bases, with 13 bases separating them. This CDR3 spans 14 amino acids. Germline CDR1 reads MNHNS; CDR2 reads SASEGT. The CDR3 region is CASSEGFLIPGYTF. The CDR3 region has the DNA TGTGCCAGCAGTGAAGGGTTCCTCATACCTGGCTACACCTTC.

This clonotype showed up many times. The chain joins TRBV30 to TRBJ1-1, with 10 bases matching TRBD1. The germline gives CDR1 GTSNPN, CDR2 SVGIG (reference sequence). CDR3 length: 13 amino acids. J was trimmed by 4 bases and V by 2 bases; bases with no gene match: 1. Written as DNA, the CDR3 is TGTGCCTGGAGTAGGACAGGGGGCACTGAAGCTTTCTTT. Translation: CAWSRTGGTEAFF.

This clonotype has at least ten counts. V and J are TRBV28 and TRBJ1-1; 7 nucleotides match TRBD1. Germline V CDR1 and CDR2: MDHEN, SYDVKM. Trimming removed 4 bases from V and 7 bases from J; junction bases left unmatched: 9. This CDR3 comprises 14 residues. CDR3: CASSYWQGVNEAFF. CDR3 nucleotide sequence: TGTGCCAGCAGTTACTGGCAGGGGGTAAATGAAGCTTTCTTT.

There are many counts of this clonotype. The chain recombines TRBV7-2 with TRBJ2-1, with 8 nucleotides matching TRBD1. The CDR3 totals 14 residues. The germline CDR1 and CDR2 sequences are SGHTA and FQGNSA. J was trimmed by 7 bases and V by 3 bases; bases with no gene match: 5. The CDR3 DNA follows: TGTGCCAGCAGCTTCCGGGACAGGTTGAATGAGCAGTTCTTC. This sequence encodes CASSFRDRLNEQFF.

Only a few counts were recorded for this clonotype. The V gene is TRBV28, the J gene TRBJ2-7; 11 bases line up with TRBD2. The CDR3 spans 17 residues. Trimming took 6 bases from V and 1 from J; bases not matched to a gene: 11. Germline lookup yields CDR1 MDHEN and CDR2 SYDVKM. As DNA, the CDR3 is TGTGCCAGCAGCCCTAGGTCTAGCGGGAGGAAATCCTACGAGCAGTACTTC. Its protein product is CASSPRSSGRKSYEQYF.

Regarding this clonotype: Only one base separates this from a far larger clonotype, so it likely reflects a read error. The chain links TRBV27 to TRBJ2-5; 15 bases align to TRBD2. V lost 6 bases to trimming and J lost 11 bases; unmatched junction nucleotides: 13. The germline V gene encodes CDR1 MNHEY and CDR2 SMNVEV (reference sequence). The length of the CDR3 is 16 residues. CDR3 coding DNA: TGTGCCAGCAGATCTGGACTAGCGGGAGGGTACAATGAGCAGTACTTC. This encodes CASRSGLAGGYNEQYF.